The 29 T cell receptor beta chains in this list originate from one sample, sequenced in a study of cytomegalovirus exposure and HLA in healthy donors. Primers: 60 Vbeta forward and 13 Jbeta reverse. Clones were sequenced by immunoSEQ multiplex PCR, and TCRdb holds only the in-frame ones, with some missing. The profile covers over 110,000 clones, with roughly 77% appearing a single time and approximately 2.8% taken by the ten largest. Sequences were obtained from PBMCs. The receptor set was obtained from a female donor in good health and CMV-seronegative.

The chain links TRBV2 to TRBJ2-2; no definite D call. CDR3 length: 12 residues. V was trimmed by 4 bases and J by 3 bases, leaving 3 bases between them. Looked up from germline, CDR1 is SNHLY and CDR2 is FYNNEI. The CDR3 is CASSGDTGELFF. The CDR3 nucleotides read TGTGCCAGCAGTGGAGACACCGGGGAGCTGTTTTTT.

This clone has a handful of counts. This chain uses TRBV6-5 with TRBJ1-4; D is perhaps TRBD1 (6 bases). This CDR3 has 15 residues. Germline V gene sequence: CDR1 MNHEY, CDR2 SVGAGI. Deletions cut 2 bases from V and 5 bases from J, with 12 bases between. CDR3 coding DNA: TGTGCCAGCAGTTACGGGGGCAGGAAGAATGAAAAACTGTTTTTT. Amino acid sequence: CASSYGGRKNEKLFF.

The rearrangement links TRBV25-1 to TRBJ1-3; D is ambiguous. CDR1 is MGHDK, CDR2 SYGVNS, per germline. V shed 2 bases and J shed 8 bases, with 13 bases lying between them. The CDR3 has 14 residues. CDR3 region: CASSEARQVDTIYF. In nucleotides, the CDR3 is TGTGCCAGCAGTGAAGCTCGTCAGGTTGACACCATATATTTT.

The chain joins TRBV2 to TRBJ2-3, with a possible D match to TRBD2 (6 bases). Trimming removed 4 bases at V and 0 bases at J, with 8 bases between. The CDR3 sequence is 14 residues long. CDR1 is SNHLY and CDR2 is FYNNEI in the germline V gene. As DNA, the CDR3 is TGTGCCAGCAGTGGCGGGGTTAGCACAGATACGCAGTATTTT. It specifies CASSGGVSTDTQYF.

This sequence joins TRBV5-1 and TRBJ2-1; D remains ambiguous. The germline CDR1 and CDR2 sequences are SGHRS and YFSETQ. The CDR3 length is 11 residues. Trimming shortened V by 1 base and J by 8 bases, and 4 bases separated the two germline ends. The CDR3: CASSLLDEQFF. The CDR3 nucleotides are TGCGCCAGCAGCTTGCTTGATGAGCAGTTCTTC.

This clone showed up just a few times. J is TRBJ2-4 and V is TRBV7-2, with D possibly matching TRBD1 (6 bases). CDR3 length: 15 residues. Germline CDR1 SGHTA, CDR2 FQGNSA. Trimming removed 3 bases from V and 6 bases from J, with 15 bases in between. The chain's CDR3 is CASSLVTGTPNIQYF. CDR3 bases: TGTGCCAGCAGCTTGGTTACCGGGACACCAAACATTCAGTACTTC.

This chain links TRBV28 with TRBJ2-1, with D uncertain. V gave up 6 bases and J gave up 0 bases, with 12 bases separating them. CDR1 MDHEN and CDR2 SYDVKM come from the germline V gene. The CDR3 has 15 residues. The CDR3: CASSRHQFSYNEQFF. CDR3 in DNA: TGTGCCAGCAGCCGTCATCAGTTCTCCTACAATGAGCAGTTCTTC.

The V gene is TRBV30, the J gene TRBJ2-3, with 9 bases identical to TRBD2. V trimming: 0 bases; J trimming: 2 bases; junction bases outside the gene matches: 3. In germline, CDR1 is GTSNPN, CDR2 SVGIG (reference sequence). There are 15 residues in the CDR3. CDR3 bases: TGTGCCTGGAGTGTACTAGCGGGCCTCACAGATACGCAGTATTTT. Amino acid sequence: CAWSVLAGLTDTQYF.

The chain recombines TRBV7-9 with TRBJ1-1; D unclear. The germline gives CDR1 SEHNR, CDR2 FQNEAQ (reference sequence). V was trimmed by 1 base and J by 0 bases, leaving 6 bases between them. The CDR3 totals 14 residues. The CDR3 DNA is TGTGCCAGCAGCTTAGGGTACATGAACACTGAAGCTTTCTTT. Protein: CASSLGYMNTEAFF.

The CDR3 DNA is TGTGCCAGCCTAGATTCTAGCACAGATACGCAGTATTTT. This translates into CASLDSSTDTQYF. The chain carries TRBV27 and TRBJ2-3; D gene uncertain. Trimming stripped 8 bases from V and 0 bases from J, with 9 bases between. This CDR3 spans 13 amino acids. CDR1 and CDR2 (germline): MNHEY, SMNVEV (reference sequence).

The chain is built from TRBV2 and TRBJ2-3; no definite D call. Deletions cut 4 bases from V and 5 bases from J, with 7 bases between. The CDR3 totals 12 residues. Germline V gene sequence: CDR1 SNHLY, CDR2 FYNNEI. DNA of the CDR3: TGTGCCAGCAGTGTCAGGCGAGATACGCAGTATTTT. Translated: CASSVRRDTQYF.

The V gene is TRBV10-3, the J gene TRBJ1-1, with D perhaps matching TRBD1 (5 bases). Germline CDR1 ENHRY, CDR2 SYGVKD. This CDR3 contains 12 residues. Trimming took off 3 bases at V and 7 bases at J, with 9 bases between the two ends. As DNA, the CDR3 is TGTGCCATCAGTGACAGGGAAGGTGAAGCTTTCTTT. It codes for CAISDREGEAFF.

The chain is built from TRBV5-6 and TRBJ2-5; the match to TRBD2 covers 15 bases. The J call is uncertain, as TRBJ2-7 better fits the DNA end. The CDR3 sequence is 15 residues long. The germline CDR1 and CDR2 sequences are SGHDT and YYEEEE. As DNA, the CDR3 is TGTGCCAGCAGCCTCGGACTAGCGGGAGGGCGCGAGCAGTACTTC. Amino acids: CASSLGLAGGREQYF.

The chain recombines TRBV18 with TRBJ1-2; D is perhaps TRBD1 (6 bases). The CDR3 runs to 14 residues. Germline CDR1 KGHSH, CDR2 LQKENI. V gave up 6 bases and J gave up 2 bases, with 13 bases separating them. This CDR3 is CASSAGATNYGYTF. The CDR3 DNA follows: TGTGCCAGCTCGGCAGGGGCCACCAACTATGGCTACACCTTC.

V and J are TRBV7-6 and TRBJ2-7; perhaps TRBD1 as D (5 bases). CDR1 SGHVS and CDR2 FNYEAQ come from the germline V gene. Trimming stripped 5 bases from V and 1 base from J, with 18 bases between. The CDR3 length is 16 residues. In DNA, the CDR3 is TGTGCCAGCAGCCCCCGACGCGGACACCGTTCCTACGAGCAGTACTTC. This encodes CASSPRRGHRSYEQYF.

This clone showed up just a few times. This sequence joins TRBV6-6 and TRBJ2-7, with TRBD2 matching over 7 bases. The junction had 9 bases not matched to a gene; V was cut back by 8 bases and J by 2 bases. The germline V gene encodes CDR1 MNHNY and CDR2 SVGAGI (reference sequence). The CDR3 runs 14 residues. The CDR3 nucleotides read TGTGCCAGCCATCGGGCTAGCGGCCCCTACGAGCAGTACTTC. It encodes CASHRASGPYEQYF.

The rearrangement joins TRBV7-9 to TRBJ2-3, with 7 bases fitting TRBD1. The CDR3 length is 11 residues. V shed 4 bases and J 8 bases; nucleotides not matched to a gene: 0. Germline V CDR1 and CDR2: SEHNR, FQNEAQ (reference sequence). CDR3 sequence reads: CASSSGGTQYF. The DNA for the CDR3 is TGTGCCAGCAGCTCAGGGGGTACGCAGTATTTT. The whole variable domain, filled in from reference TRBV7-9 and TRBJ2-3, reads DTGVSQNPRHKITKRGQNVTFRCDPISEHNRLYWYRQTLGQGPEFLTYFQNEAQLEKSRLLSDRFSAERPKGSFSTLEIQRTEQGDSAMYLCASSSGGTQYFGPGTRLTVL.

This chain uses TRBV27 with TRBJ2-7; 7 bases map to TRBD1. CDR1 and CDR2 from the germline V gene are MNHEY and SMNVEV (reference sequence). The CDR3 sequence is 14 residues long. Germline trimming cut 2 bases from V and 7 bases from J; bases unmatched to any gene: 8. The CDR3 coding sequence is TGTGCCAGCAGTTTAGGGCGACAGGGCCCAGAGCAGTACTTC. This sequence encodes CASSLGRQGPEQYF.

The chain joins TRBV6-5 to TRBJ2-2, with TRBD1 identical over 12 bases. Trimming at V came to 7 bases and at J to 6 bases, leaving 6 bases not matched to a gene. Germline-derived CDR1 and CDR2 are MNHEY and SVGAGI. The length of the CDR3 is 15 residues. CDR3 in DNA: TGTGCCAGCACCCCGGGACAGGGGGCCGCCGGGGAGCTGTTTTTT. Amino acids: CASTPGQGAAGELFF.

The CDR3: CASSFGLADNSGANVLTF. For the CDR3, the DNA is TGTGCCAGCAGCTTCGGACTAGCGGATAACTCTGGGGCCAACGTCCTGACTTTC. This rearrangement joins TRBV11-3 to TRBJ2-6, with TRBD2 matching over 10 bases. The CDR3 loop spans 18 amino acids. CDR1 is SGHNT and CDR2 is YENEEA in the germline V gene. Trimming cost V 3 bases and J 0 bases; bases outside gene matches: 5.

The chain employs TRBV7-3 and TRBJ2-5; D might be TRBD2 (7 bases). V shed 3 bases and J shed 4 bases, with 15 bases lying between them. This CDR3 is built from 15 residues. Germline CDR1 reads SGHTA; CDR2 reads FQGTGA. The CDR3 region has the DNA TGTGCCAGCAGCTTGGGGGGGCGGGAAGGAGAGACCCAGTACTTC. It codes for CASSLGGREGETQYF.

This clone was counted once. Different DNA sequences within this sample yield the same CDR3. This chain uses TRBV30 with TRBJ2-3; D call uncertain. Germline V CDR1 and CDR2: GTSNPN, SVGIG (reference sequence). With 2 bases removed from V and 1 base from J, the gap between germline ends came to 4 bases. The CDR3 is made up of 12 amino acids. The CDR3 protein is CAWSRGTDTQYF. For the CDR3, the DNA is TGTGCCTGGAGTCGGGGCACAGATACGCAGTATTTT.

CDR3 DNA: TGTGCCAGCAACAGCGGGGCCCAAGAGACCCAGTACTTC. Translated: CASNSGAQETQYF. The J gene is TRBJ2-5, the V gene TRBV5-5, with TRBD2 matching over 7 bases. Per germline, CDR1 SGHKS and CDR2 YYEKEE (reference sequence). The CDR3 runs 13 residues. V shed 6 bases and J 1 base; nucleotides not matched to a gene: 3.

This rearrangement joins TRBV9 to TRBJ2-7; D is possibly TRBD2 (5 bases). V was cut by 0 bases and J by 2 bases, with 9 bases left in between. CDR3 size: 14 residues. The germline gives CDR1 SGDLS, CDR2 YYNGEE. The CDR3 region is CASSVGGSAYEQYF. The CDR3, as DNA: TGTGCCAGCAGCGTAGGAGGGAGTGCCTACGAGCAGTACTTC.

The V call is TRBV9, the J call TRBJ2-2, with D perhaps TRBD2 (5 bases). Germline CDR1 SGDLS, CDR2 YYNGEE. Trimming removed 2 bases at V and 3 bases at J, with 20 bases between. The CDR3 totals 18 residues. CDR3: CASSVEPGPGGDTGELFF. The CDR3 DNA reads TGTGCCAGCAGCGTCGAGCCGGGCCCCGGAGGTGACACCGGGGAGCTGTTTTTT.

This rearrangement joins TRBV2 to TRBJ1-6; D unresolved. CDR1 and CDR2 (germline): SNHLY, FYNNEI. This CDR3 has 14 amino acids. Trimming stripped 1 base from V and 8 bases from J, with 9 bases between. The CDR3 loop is CASSEDREYSPLHF. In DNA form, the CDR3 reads TGTGCCAGCAGTGAAGACAGAGAGTATTCACCCCTCCACTTT.

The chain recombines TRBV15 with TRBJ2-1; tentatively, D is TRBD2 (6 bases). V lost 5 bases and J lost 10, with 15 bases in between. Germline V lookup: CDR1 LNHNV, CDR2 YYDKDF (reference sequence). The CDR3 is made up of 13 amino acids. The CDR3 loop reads CATSGKRVREQFF. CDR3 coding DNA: TGTGCCACCAGCGGCAAGCGGGTGCGCGAGCAGTTCTTC.

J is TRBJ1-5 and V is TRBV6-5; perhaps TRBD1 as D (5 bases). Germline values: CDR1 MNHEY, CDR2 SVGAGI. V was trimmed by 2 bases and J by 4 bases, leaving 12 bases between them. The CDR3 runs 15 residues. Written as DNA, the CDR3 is TGTGCCAGCAGTTACGCACAGGCTTCAAATCAGCCCCAGCATTTT. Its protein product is CASSYAQASNQPQHF.

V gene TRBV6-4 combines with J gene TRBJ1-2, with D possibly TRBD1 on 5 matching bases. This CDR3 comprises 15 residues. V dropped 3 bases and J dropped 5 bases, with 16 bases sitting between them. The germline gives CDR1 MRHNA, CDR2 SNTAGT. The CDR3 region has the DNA TGTGCCAGCAGTGAAACCCCAGGGAATAGTTATGGCTACACCTTC. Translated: CASSETPGNSYGYTF.